This T cell receptor beta chain was captured by sequencing in a study of cytomegalovirus exposure and HLA in healthy donors. The germline V and J ends were trimmed by 1 base and 3 bases, with 13 bases remaining between them. Per germline, CDR1 GTSNPN and CDR2 SVGIG (reference sequence). The CDR3 has 15 amino acids. This clone was recorded only once. As yet, its antigen is unknown. Study-level results: Roughly even sequencing depth across donors was the assumption behind the presence/absence analyses. Further analysis, carried out later, found HLA-associated TCR beta chains more clonally expanded than equally common other chains. Cytomegalovirus association was listed for 164 TCR beta chains.

13 Jbeta primers and 60 Vbeta primers were used for the PCR. TCRdb's copy holds only in-frame clones and misses some; the assay was immunoSEQ multiplex PCR. The sample has 190,000 or so clones, around three quarters seen once. This TCR derives from a boy between 10 and 17 years old in good health and CMV-seronegative. The sample taken for sequencing was PBMCs. V gene TRBV30 combines with J gene TRBJ1-3; D ambiguous. Here the CDR3 reads CAWSGNGGSGNTIYF. The CDR3 coding sequence is TGTGCCTGGAGTGGAAATGGAGGGAGTGGAAACACCATATATTTT.